Given below is one T cell receptor (beta chain) in context. As handled by the study authors: The authors estimated nucleated cell counts from reference gene primer amplification. Sequencing was performed with immunoSEQ multiplex PCR; in TCRdb, only in-frame clones are kept and a portion is missing. V and J calls and clone size are as listed in that table; D and trimming were resolved from the DNA. The sample lists tens of thousands of clones, around 87% occurring once. The V gene's germline CDR1 is KGHSH and CDR2 LQKENI. The CDR3 covers 15 residues. The ends lost 3 bases at V and 4 bases at J; junction bases unmatched: 8. The record originates from a study of blood T cell repertoires in COVID-19. Study overall: Samples representing acute and convalescent COVID-19 were sourced from the United States, Italy and Spain. The analysed material was cDNA or gDNA that came from T cells, B-cell-depleted T cells, or PBMCs.

The receptor's source is a human donor in a cohort sampled during active COVID-19. The rearrangement links TRBV18 to TRBJ2-5; 7 positions match TRBD2. Sequenced material: peripheral blood. The CDR3 DNA reads TGTGCCAGCTCACCCGTGGGGGGGAGTGGAGAGACCCAGTACTTC. It is translated as CASSPVGGSGETQYF.